A single sample gave rise to the 27 T cell receptor beta chains below, sequenced in a study of blood T cell repertoires in COVID-19. The method was immunoSEQ multiplex PCR; TCRdb's version includes in-frame clones alone and lacks a portion of them. This repertoire shows about 58,000 clones, around 91% found once; its top ten account for over 11%. The sample taken for sequencing was peripheral blood. The receptors shown here come from a woman aged 60-75 years with active COVID-19.

Worth noting for this clone: Other DNA sequences in this specimen translate into the identical CDR3. The chain couples TRBV9 to TRBJ2-1; 8 bases are shared with TRBD2. V trimming: 0 bases; J trimming: 0 bases; junction bases outside the gene matches: 2. The CDR3 totals 16 residues. Per germline, CDR1 SGDLS and CDR2 YYNGEE. The CDR3 DNA follows: TGTGCCAGCAGCGTAGCGGGGGGGAGCTCCTACAATGAGCAGTTCTTC. Protein: CASSVAGGSSYNEQFF.

The rearrangement uses TRBV20-1 and TRBJ1-2; TRBD1 might be the D (5 bases). The V end lost 6 bases, the J end lost 4 bases, and 9 bases lay between the germline ends. The CDR3 spans 11 residues. The germline V gene encodes CDR1 DFQATT and CDR2 SNEGSKA (reference sequence). The CDR3 is CSAQGVYGYTF. The CDR3 coding sequence is TGCAGTGCCCAAGGGGTCTATGGCTACACCTTC.

The rearrangement links TRBV10-3 to TRBJ1-1; the D is unclear. CDR3 length: 11 residues. Germline V gene lookup returns CDR1 ENHRY and CDR2 SYGVKD. Trimming left V 6 bases short and J 5 bases short, with 7 bases between. The CDR3, as DNA: TGTGCCATCAGCCAAAATACTGAAGCTTTCTTT. It yields the protein CAISQNTEAFF.

The chain employs TRBV7-6 and TRBJ1-1, with D perhaps matching TRBD1 (5 bases). With 2 bases removed from V and 8 bases from J, the gap between germline ends came to 12 bases. The CDR3 runs to 13 residues. Per germline, CDR1 SGHVS and CDR2 FNYEAQ. The CDR3 sequence is CASSLWGGQEAFF. As DNA, the CDR3 is TGTGCCAGCAGCTTATGGGGAGGACAAGAAGCTTTCTTT. The variable domain in full, completed from reference TRBV7-6 and TRBJ1-1, reads GAGVSQSPRYKVTKRGQDVALRCDPISGHVSLYWYRQALGQGPEFLTYFNYEAQQDKSGLPNDRFSAERPEGSISTLTIQRTEQRDSAMYRCASSLWGGQEAFFGQGTRLTVV.

The V and J genes are TRBV7-3 and TRBJ2-1, with D perhaps TRBD2 (5 bases). With 1 base removed from V and 4 bases from J, the gap between germline ends came to 20 bases. Per the germline V gene, CDR1 is SGHTA and CDR2 is FQGTGA. The CDR3 is 18 residues long. Here the CDR3 reads CASSLIGRFPAAYNEQFF. The CDR3 DNA follows: TGTGCCAGCAGCTTAATTGGCAGATTTCCAGCGGCGTACAATGAGCAGTTCTTC.

The chain combines TRBV10-3 with TRBJ2-7; 11 nucleotides match TRBD2. Germline V CDR1 and CDR2: ENHRY, SYGVKD. After removal of 9 bases from V and 3 bases from J, the junction contained 4 bases not matched to a gene. The CDR3 runs to 13 residues. The CDR3 nucleotides read TGTGCCATAAGCGGGACTAGCGGCTACGAGCAGTACTTC. It codes for CAISGTSGYEQYF.

This clone appeared a single time. V and J are TRBV19 and TRBJ2-7; perhaps TRBD1 as D (5 bases). The V end lost 6 bases, the J end lost 5 bases, and 8 bases lay between the germline ends. The CDR3 has 11 amino acids. Germline CDR1 is LNHDA and CDR2 is SQIVND (reference sequence). CDR3 nucleotide sequence: TGTGCCAGTAGCCAGGACAACGAGCAGTACTTC. Its protein product is CASSQDNEQYF.

J is TRBJ1-6 and V is TRBV11-2; no definite D call. There are 14 residues in the CDR3. The germline CDR1 and CDR2 sequences are SGHAT and FQNNGV. V was trimmed by 0 bases and J by 11 bases, leaving 11 bases between them. The CDR3 DNA reads TGTGCCAGCAGCTTAGATGTGGGCACCCCACCCCTCCACTTT. Protein sequence: CASSLDVGTPPLHF.

The chain joins TRBV11-2 to TRBJ1-5; TRBD1 matches 12 bases. After removal of 5 bases from V and 2 bases from J, the junction contained 10 bases not matched to a gene. CDR3 length: 18 amino acids. Per the germline V gene, CDR1 is SGHAT and CDR2 is FQNNGV. CDR3 DNA: TGTGCCAGCAGCGGCGGGGACAGGGGGCTAACTGGCAATCAGCCCCAGCATTTT. Protein: CASSGGDRGLTGNQPQHF. The complete variable domain, with remaining parts taken from reference TRBV11-2 and TRBJ1-5, reads EAGVAQSPRYKIIEKRQSVAFWCNPISGHATLYWYQQILGQGPKLLIQFQNNGVVDDSQLPKDRFSAERLKGVDSTLKIQPAKLEDSAVYLCASSGGDRGLTGNQPQHFGDGTRLSIL.

The chain uses TRBV5-1 and TRBJ2-3; a weak D match, TRBD2 (5 bases). The CDR3 extends over 13 amino acids. V lost 5 bases and J 6 bases, leaving 13 bases between the germline ends. From germline, CDR1 is SGHRS and CDR2 YFSETQ. As DNA, the CDR3 is TGCGCCAGCAGTCGGGAAATAGCGGATACGCAGTATTTT. This encodes CASSREIADTQYF.

The chain joins TRBV6-1 to TRBJ1-4; D gene ambiguous. Trimming shortened V by 10 bases and J by 7 bases, and 16 bases separated the two germline ends. CDR3 length: 13 amino acids. Germline V CDR1 and CDR2: MNHNS, SASEGT. The CDR3 is CATLRVSGEKLFF. CDR3 DNA: TGTGCCACTCTGAGGGTTAGTGGTGAAAAACTGTTTTTT.

The genes are TRBV6-6 and TRBJ1-2, with TRBD1 matching over 7 bases. This CDR3 spans 15 amino acids. The germline V gene encodes CDR1 MNHNY and CDR2 SVGAGI (reference sequence). V dropped 0 bases and J dropped 6; count of bases not matched to a gene: 7. CDR3 in amino acids: CASSYSLQGMHGYTF. The CDR3 nucleotides read TGTGCCAGCAGTTACTCCTTACAGGGGATGCATGGCTACACCTTC.

DNA for the CDR3: TGTGCCAGCACCTCCGGACAGGGGGTTTATGGCTACACCTTC. This gives the protein CASTSGQGVYGYTF. The genes are TRBV27 and TRBJ1-2; 10 bases are a match to TRBD1. Per the germline V gene, CDR1 is MNHEY and CDR2 is SMNVEV (reference sequence). The V segment lost 7 bases and the J segment 5 bases; nucleotides outside the gene matches: 7. The CDR3 totals 14 residues.

The chain links TRBV7-2 to TRBJ2-1; no definite D call. CDR1 is SGHTA, CDR2 FQGNSA, per germline. The CDR3 consists of 15 residues. Trimming removed 1 base at V and 7 bases at J, with 14 bases between. The chain's CDR3 is CASSLVFGLQNEQFF. For the CDR3, the DNA is TGTGCCAGCAGCTTAGTTTTTGGGCTTCAGAATGAGCAGTTCTTC.

The V and J genes are TRBV6-5 and TRBJ1-1, with 12 nucleotides matching TRBD1. J was trimmed by 10 bases and V by 7 bases; bases with no gene match: 7. CDR3 length: 13 residues. Germline V CDR1 and CDR2: MNHEY, SVGAGI. CDR3 coding DNA: TGTGCCAGCACTACCGGGACAGGGGGCAGAGCTTTCTTT. Translated, it gives CASTTGTGGRAFF.

The chain's CDR3 is CASSSRADLLAVENIQYF. The CDR3 DNA follows: TGTGCCAGCAGCTCCAGAGCGGACCTCCTAGCGGTGGAAAACATTCAGTACTTC. J is TRBJ2-4 and V is TRBV7-2; 7 bases align to TRBD2. CDR1 is SGHTA and CDR2 is FQGNSA in the germline V gene. This CDR3 region has 18 residues. Trimming took 4 bases from V and 5 from J; bases not matched to a gene: 17.

The chain links TRBV7-2 to TRBJ2-3; 9 bases are shared with TRBD2. The CDR3 covers 15 residues. V gave up 1 base and J gave up 5 bases; unmatched junction bases: 4. Looked up from germline, CDR1 is SGHTA and CDR2 is FQGNSA. The CDR3 region is CASSLVAGGRDTQYF. In nucleotides, the CDR3 is TGTGCCAGCAGCTTAGTGGCGGGGGGGCGAGATACGCAGTATTTT.

The chain has TRBV18 and TRBJ2-3; TRBD2 might be the D (7 bases). V was shortened by 8 bases and J by 2 bases, with 17 bases between the two germline ends. This CDR3 is 15 amino acids long. Germline V gene sequence: CDR1 KGHSH, CDR2 LQKENI. CDR3 residues: CASRGASEFTDTQYF. For the CDR3, the DNA is TGTGCCAGCCGGGGGGCTAGCGAATTCACAGATACGCAGTATTTT.

CDR3 sequence (DNA): TGTGCCAGTAGTACTGGGACAGGGGGCGGGTATGGCTACACCTTC. Amino acids: CASSTGTGGGYGYTF. The rearrangement uses TRBV19 and TRBJ1-2, with 12 positions matching TRBD1. The V segment lost 4 bases and the J segment 5 bases; nucleotides outside the gene matches: 5. Germline CDR1 and CDR2: LNHDA and SQIVND (reference sequence). This CDR3 spans 15 amino acids. Supplemented by reference TRBV19 and TRBJ1-2, the full variable domain reads DGGITQSPKYLFRKEGQNVTLSCEQNLNHDAMYWYRQDPGQGLRLIYYSQIVNDFQKGDIAEGYSVSREKKESFPLTVTSAQKNPTAFYLCASSTGTGGGYGYTFGSGTRLTVV.

The chain uses TRBV5-1 and TRBJ2-5; 10 bases are a match to TRBD1. The CDR3 sequence is 14 residues long. J was trimmed by 4 bases and V by 4 bases; bases with no gene match: 4. Germline-derived CDR1 and CDR2 are SGHRS and YFSETQ. The CDR3 DNA reads TGCGCCAGCAGCCCCCGGACAGGGGGAGAGACCCAGTACTTC. Its protein is CASSPRTGGETQYF.

In this sample, this clone turned up once. CDR3 loop: CASSQVRGGETQYF. The CDR3 DNA is TGCGCCAGCAGCCAAGTACGGGGTGGGGAGACCCAGTACTTC. V gene TRBV4-1 combines with J gene TRBJ2-5; tentatively, D is TRBD2 (5 bases). The CDR3 totals 14 residues. CDR1 is MGHRA and CDR2 is YSYEKL in the germline V gene. V dropped 1 base and J dropped 5 bases, with 11 bases sitting between them.

The chain employs TRBV19 and TRBJ2-5; the match to TRBD1 covers 9 bases. This CDR3 is built from 17 residues. CDR1 is LNHDA, CDR2 SQIVND, per germline (reference sequence). Trimming took 6 bases from V and 2 from J; bases not matched to a gene: 13. CDR3 in amino acids: CASSGTGIRGPQETQYF. The CDR3 coding sequence is TGTGCCAGTAGCGGGACAGGGATTAGGGGCCCACAAGAGACCCAGTACTTC.

The chain employs TRBV11-2 and TRBJ2-7, with 8 positions matching TRBD2. This CDR3 contains 15 residues. Germline V gives CDR1 SGHAT, CDR2 FQNNGV. The V and J ends lost 5 bases and 2 bases, in that order; junction bases with no gene match: 8. The CDR3 reads CASSPPGGGPYEQYF. The CDR3 nucleotides read TGTGCCAGCAGCCCCCCCGGGGGGGGGCCCTACGAGCAGTACTTC.

J is TRBJ2-5 and V is TRBV3-1 (or the pseudogene TRBV3-2); possible D gene TRBD2, 6 bases. The CDR3 runs 13 residues. The germline V and J ends were trimmed by 4 bases and 5 bases, with 11 bases remaining between them. From germline, CDR1 is LGHDT and CDR2 YNNKEL (reference sequence). CDR3 in amino acids: CASSPTSWETQYF. In nucleotides, the CDR3 is TGTGCCAGCAGCCCTACTAGCTGGGAGACCCAGTACTTC.

V usage is TRBV7-8 and J usage is TRBJ2-4; 9 bases fit TRBD2. V lost 1 base to trimming and J lost 7 bases; unmatched junction nucleotides: 5. Germline lookup yields CDR1 SGHVS and CDR2 FQNEAQ. This CDR3 has 15 residues. CDR3 amino acids: CASSLGGGAFNIQYF. CDR3 DNA sequence: TGTGCCAGCAGCTTAGGCGGGGGGGCTTTTAACATTCAGTACTTC.

The chain uses TRBV4-2 and TRBJ2-6; the D gene is possibly TRBD1 (5 bases). Germline CDR1 reads LGHNA; CDR2 reads YNFKEQ. V lost 4 bases and J 2 bases, leaving 21 bases between the germline ends. This CDR3 contains 19 residues. The chain's CDR3 is CASSPSKGPGFAGANVLTF. CDR3 coding DNA: TGTGCCAGCAGCCCATCAAAGGGGCCGGGCTTTGCTGGGGCCAACGTCCTGACTTTC.

CDR3 in DNA: TGTGCCAGCAGCCGGGGGTTGTTAGGCGCTGAAGCTTTCTTT. It translates to CASSRGLLGAEAFF. V usage is TRBV7-3 and J usage is TRBJ1-1; tentatively, D is TRBD1 (5 bases). Trimming shortened V by 5 bases and J by 6 bases, and 16 bases separated the two germline ends. This CDR3 is 14 amino acids long. The germline V gene encodes CDR1 SGHTA and CDR2 FQGTGA.